The 11 T cell receptor beta chains below were found in one sample sequenced in a study of identical twins. TCRdb re-derived calls from the 5' RACE reads in MiXCR, one entry per CDR3 protein. The sample shows more than 650,000 distinct CDR3 sequences, around 6.1% of them seen only once. The material sequenced was naive T cells sorted from blood. The receptors shown here come from a man in his late teens or twenties in good health.

This clonotype occurred many times. This chain links TRBV7-2 with TRBJ2-3; TRBD2 aligns across 7 bases. V lost 7 bases, J lost 1 base, and 8 bases stayed unmatched. The germline V gene has CDR1 SGHTA and CDR2 FQGNSA. CDR3 size: 15 residues. CDR3 nucleotide sequence: TGTGCCAGCACTGGGGGGGAGGGAGGCACAGATACGCAGTATTTT. It is translated as CASTGGEGGTDTQYF.

The chain uses TRBV15 and TRBJ1-6, with TRBD1 as a possible D gene (5 bases). Germline CDR1 reads LNHNV; CDR2 reads YYDKDF (reference sequence). V was trimmed by 3 bases and J by 0 bases, leaving 21 bases between them. CDR3 length equals 20 residues. The CDR3 coding sequence is TGTGCCACCAGCAGGGTCTCAGGGCCCCCGGCCCGCTCCTATAATTCACCCCTCCACTTT. This translates into CATSRVSGPPARSYNSPLHF.

At least ten counts were recorded for this clonotype. The rearrangement links TRBV4-2 to TRBJ2-2, with 7 bases aligning to TRBD1. The trim removed 6 bases at V and 0 bases at J, leaving 4 bases unmatched. Per the germline V gene, CDR1 is LGHNA and CDR2 is YNFKEQ. There are 15 residues in the CDR3. The CDR3 sequence: CASRKGQTNTGELFF. DNA for the CDR3: TGTGCCAGCAGAAAGGGACAGACGAACACCGGGGAGCTGTTTTTT.

This clonotype occurred many times. The chain carries TRBV10-3 and TRBJ2-3; 8 positions match TRBD2. The CDR3 extends over 17 amino acids. V was clipped by 8 bases and J by 6 bases; unmatched bases: 19. The V gene's germline CDR1 is ENHRY and CDR2 SYGVKD. This CDR3 is CAIAGGQVDLYTDTQYF. The DNA for the CDR3 is TGTGCCATCGCGGGGGGTCAGGTAGACCTTTATACGGATACGCAGTATTTT.

This clonotype appeared a few times. CDR3 protein: CASSLASGGGETQYF. The CDR3 region has the DNA TGTGCCAGCAGCTTAGCATCAGGGGGCGGAGAGACCCAGTACTTC. V gene TRBV7-2 combines with J gene TRBJ2-5; 8 nucleotides line up with TRBD1. V was pared by 0 bases and J by 4 bases, with 4 bases of the junction left unmatched. The CDR3 has 15 residues. CDR1 is SGHTA and CDR2 is FQGNSA in the germline V gene. Using reference TRBV7-2 and TRBJ2-5 for the parts outside the CDR3, the full variable domain is GAGVSQSPSNKVTEKGKDVELRCDPISGHTALYWYRQSLGQGLEFLIYFQGNSAPDKSGLPSDRFSAERTGGSVSTLTIQRTQQEDSAVYLCASSLASGGGETQYFGPGTRLLVL.

The chain combines TRBV12-3 or TRBV12-4 with TRBJ1-1; the D gene is possibly TRBD1 (6 bases). This CDR3 has 14 residues. The ends were cut back, 5 bases at V and 1 base at J, with 11 bases in the middle. CDR3 nucleotides: TGTGCCAGCAGTCCGCAGGGGCGGAACACTGAAGCTTTCTTT. Amino acid sequence: CASSPQGRNTEAFF.

This clonotype was seen many times. The chain recombines TRBV28 with TRBJ1-1; D is uncertain. The CDR3 is 14 residues long. The V and J ends lost 5 bases and 2 bases respectively, with 12 bases between them. Germline V gives CDR1 MDHEN, CDR2 SYDVKM. DNA for the CDR3: TGTGCCAGCAGTCCGACACAGCACAACACTGAAGCTTTCTTT. Translation gives CASSPTQHNTEAFF.

This clonotype was seen many times. This rearrangement joins TRBV20-1 to TRBJ1-1; D remains ambiguous. The germline V gene has CDR1 DFQATT and CDR2 SNEGSKA (reference sequence). This CDR3 is 11 amino acids long. Trimming left V 2 bases short and J 11 bases short, with 12 bases between. This chain's CDR3 is CSARKEEGAFF. The CDR3 bases are TGCAGTGCTAGAAAGGAGGAGGGTGCTTTCTTT.

DNA for the CDR3: TGTGCCAGCAGCATAGCCGCCACCTACGAGCAGTACGTC. This codes for CASSIAATYEQYV. This chain connects TRBV7-9 to TRBJ2-7, with D uncertain. Germline CDR1 is SEHNR and CDR2 is FQNEAQ (reference sequence). The CDR3 sequence is 13 residues long.

The V gene is TRBV5-1, the J gene TRBJ2-3; D might be TRBD2 (5 bases). In germline, CDR1 is SGHRS, CDR2 YFSETQ. This CDR3 region has 16 residues. V shed 0 bases and J shed 2 bases, with 13 bases lying between them. DNA for the CDR3: TGCGCCAGCAGCTTGGGACCTGAGAGGGTCACAGATACGCAGTATTTT. Translating gives CASSLGPERVTDTQYF. Full variable domain (outside the CDR3, taken from reference TRBV5-1 and TRBJ2-3): KAGVTQTPRYLIKTRGQQVTLSCSPISGHRSVSWYQQTPGQGLQFLFEYFSETQRNKGNFPGRFSGRQFSNSRSEMNVSTLELGDSALYLCASSLGPERVTDTQYFGPGTRLTVL.

The sample holds a few counts of this clonotype. The rearrangement joins TRBV5-1 to TRBJ2-2, with TRBD1 identical over 12 bases. The germline CDR1 and CDR2 sequences are SGHRS and YFSETQ. The CDR3 runs 16 residues. V dropped 4 bases and J dropped 5; count of bases not matched to a gene: 6. The CDR3 sequence is CASSTGTGGATGELFF. The CDR3 DNA reads as TGCGCCAGCAGCACCGGGACAGGGGGCGCAACCGGGGAGCTGTTTTTT.